This is a list of T cell receptor beta chains from one sample in a study of response to subunit inactivated influenza vaccine. TCRdb reprocessed the RT-PCR reads with MiXCR, giving one entry per CDR3 protein. The repertoire holds around 500,000 distinct CDR3 sequences, with roughly 9.8% as singletons. This specimen consisted of PBMCs from blood, obtained more than 35 days after vaccination. These receptors all stem from a man aged 45-65 years who received an inactivated influenza vaccine. CDR3s leave out the opening cysteine and the closing phenylalanine or tryptophan. The D gene is left open where the match is weak.

d_gene: TRBD2; v_gene: TRBV20-1; CDR3aa: SEGGRANEQF
d_gene: -; v_gene: TRBV10-3; CDR3aa: AISDWATLVNEQF
d_gene: TRBD1; v_gene: TRBV12-3/TRBV12-4; CDR3aa: ASTTSGTGVYGYT
d_gene: TRBD2; v_gene: TRBV20-1; CDR3aa: SATGLAGRNEQF
d_gene: -; v_gene: TRBV7-2; CDR3aa: ASSLGLVGPNTEAF
d_gene: TRBD1; v_gene: TRBV6-2/TRBV6-3; CDR3aa: AGAGFGRGIDGYT
d_gene: -; v_gene: TRBV10-3; CDR3aa: AIRGRENRNTEAS
d_gene: -; v_gene: TRBV29-1; CDR3aa: SVEGEGSIYEQF
d_gene: TRBD2; v_gene: TRBV12-3/TRBV12-4; CDR3aa: ASTSGLAAQY
d_gene: -; v_gene: TRBV9; CDR3aa: ASSVDSGSGNTIY
d_gene: -; v_gene: TRBV20-1; CDR3aa: SAKGTNQPQH
d_gene: -; v_gene: TRBV2; CDR3aa: ASSDRLGGGETQY
d_gene: TRBD2; v_gene: TRBV7-2; CDR3aa: ASSLGARGGRETQY
d_gene: TRBD1; v_gene: TRBV29-1; CDR3aa: SASGRGLEQY
d_gene: -; v_gene: TRBV19; CDR3aa: ASSSLGSDTQY
d_gene: TRBD1; v_gene: TRBV6-5; CDR3aa: ASSYTDRGNTEAF
d_gene: -; v_gene: TRBV2; CDR3aa: ASRNRARVWEQY
d_gene: -; v_gene: TRBV20-1; CDR3aa: SARMPTAPDTQY
d_gene: TRBD1; v_gene: TRBV7-2; CDR3aa: ASSADDRVAQPQH
d_gene: TRBD1; v_gene: TRBV29-1; CDR3aa: SGGQVTGELF
d_gene: -; v_gene: TRBV14; CDR3aa: ASSRDVGSETQY
d_gene: TRBD1; v_gene: TRBV12-3/TRBV12-4; CDR3aa: ASSKTGGNEKLF
d_gene: -; v_gene: TRBV7-2; CDR3aa: ASSPQVYNEQF
d_gene: TRBD1; v_gene: TRBV5-1; CDR3aa: ASSFGQGAINEQF
d_gene: -; v_gene: TRBV24-1; CDR3aa: ATSAADTQY
d_gene: -; v_gene: TRBV2; CDR3aa: ASSGGTDPFYEQY
d_gene: -; v_gene: TRBV11-2; CDR3aa: ASSQSGTENTDTQY
d_gene: -; v_gene: TRBV10-3; CDR3aa: AISELAAPNTEAF
d_gene: -; v_gene: TRBV4-2; CDR3aa: AMGPGLGGQPQH
d_gene: -; v_gene: TRBV20-1; CDR3aa: SARNTWGNEKLF
d_gene: TRBD2; v_gene: TRBV7-6; CDR3aa: ASSLGLAGDSSYNEQF
d_gene: -; v_gene: TRBV27; CDR3aa: ASSFRRFGEQY
d_gene: -; v_gene: TRBV15; CDR3aa: ATSRDLVSVSGELF